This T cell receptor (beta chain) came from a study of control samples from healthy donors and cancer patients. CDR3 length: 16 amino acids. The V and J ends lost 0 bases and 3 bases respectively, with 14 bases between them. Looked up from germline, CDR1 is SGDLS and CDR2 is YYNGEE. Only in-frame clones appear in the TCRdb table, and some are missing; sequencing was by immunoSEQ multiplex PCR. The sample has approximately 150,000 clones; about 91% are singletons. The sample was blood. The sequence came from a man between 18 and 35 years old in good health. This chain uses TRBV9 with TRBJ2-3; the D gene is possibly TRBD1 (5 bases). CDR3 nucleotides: TGTGCCAGCAGCGTAGGAAGTGGGGCAGGGACAGATACGCAGTATTTT. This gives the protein CASSVGSGAGTDTQYF.